The 6 T cell receptor beta chains below all came from one sample that was sequenced in a study of OX40 agonist ivuxolimab in advanced cancers. Sequencing was performed with immunoSEQ multiplex PCR; in TCRdb, only in-frame clones are kept and a portion is missing. The sample records 85,000 to 90,000 clones, about 90% being singletons. Sample: CD4+ or CD8+ T cells sorted from blood, taken in a trial of the OX40 agonist ivuxolimab. The receptors derive from an adult with an advanced solid tumor such as melanoma, head and neck, liver or kidney cancer.

The chain recombines TRBV11-2 with TRBJ1-2, with D possibly matching TRBD1 (5 bases). Germline CDR1 and CDR2: SGHAT and FQNNGV. V was trimmed by 5 bases and J by 5 bases, leaving 15 bases between them. CDR3 length equals 14 residues. CDR3 bases: TGTGCCAGCAGCCCCGGGGGGTCAAATTATGGCTACACCTTC. Translation: CASSPGGSNYGYTF.

V and J are TRBV30 and TRBJ2-7; 8 nucleotides agree with TRBD1. CDR1 and CDR2 from the germline V gene are GTSNPN and SVGIG (reference sequence). J lost 4 bases, V lost 0 bases, and 11 bases had no gene match. CDR3 length: 16 residues. The DNA of the CDR3 is TGTGCCTGGAGTGTACGGCGGACAGGGCGGACTTACGAGCAGTACTTC. It specifies CAWSVRRTGRTYEQYF.

This chain uses TRBV19 with TRBJ2-7; D uncertain. The germline V gene has CDR1 LNHDA and CDR2 SQIVND (reference sequence). V was shortened by 3 bases and J by 5 bases, with 14 bases between the two germline ends. The length of the CDR3 is 14 residues. CDR3 nucleotides: TGTGCCAGTAGTATGCCGGGCCGTATCCACGAGCAGTACTTC. Translation gives CASSMPGRIHEQYF.

The rearrangement uses TRBV11-3 and TRBJ1-1; no reliable D call. The CDR3 contains 15 residues. The V end lost 5 bases, the J end lost 0 bases, and 13 bases lay between the germline ends. The germline gives CDR1 SGHNT, CDR2 YENEEA. In nucleotides, the CDR3 is TGTGCCAGCAGCGAATCAGGAGCGATGAACACTGAAGCTTTCTTT. Its translation: CASSESGAMNTEAFF. Combining the CDR3 with reference TRBV11-3 and TRBJ1-1 gives the whole variable domain EAGVVQSPRYKIIEKKQPVAFWCNPISGHNTLYWYLQNLGQGPELLIRYENEEAVDDSQLPKDRFSAERLKGVDSTLKIQPAELGDSAVYLCASSESGAMNTEAFFGQGTRLTVV.

J is TRBJ2-1 and V is TRBV6-6, with TRBD1 matching over 9 bases. The germline CDR1 and CDR2 sequences are MNHNY and SVGAGI (reference sequence). The CDR3 runs 15 residues. V lost 7 bases, J lost 3 bases, and 7 bases stayed unmatched. The CDR3 sequence: CASTDTGGNYNEQFF. CDR3 sequence (DNA): TGTGCCAGCACCGATACAGGGGGCAACTACAATGAGCAGTTCTTC.

As for this clone: At one end the junction does not follow the germline gene, possibly because of a read error. The same CDR3 is also encoded by other DNA sequences in this sample. For the CDR3, the DNA is TGTGCCAGTGGTTTGGAGTCAGAAACCATATATTTT. It specifies CASGLESETIYF. The rearrangement links TRBV12-5 to TRBJ1-3; D gene uncertain. There are 12 residues in the CDR3. Germline CDR1 LGHNT, CDR2 FRNRAP. Using reference TRBV12-5 and TRBJ1-3 for the parts outside the CDR3, the full variable domain is DARVTQTPRHKVTEMGQEVTMRCQPILGHNTVFWYRQTMMQGLELLAYFRNRAPLDDSGMPKDRFSAEMPDATLATLKIQPSEPRDSAVYFCASGLESETIYFGEGSWLTVV.